Given below is one TCR beta chain in context. Authors' data handling: Amplification of reference gene primers was used by the study to estimate nucleated cell counts. TCRdb keeps only in-frame clones here, not all; method: immunoSEQ multiplex PCR. D and trimming were read from the DNA, whereas the V and J calls and clone size are those reported in that table. This sample has 200,000 to 250,000 clones, with around 86% found just once. The V gene's germline CDR1 is DFQATT and CDR2 SNEGSKA (reference sequence). The V gene end was trimmed by 5 bases and the J gene end by 8 bases; junction bases not matched to a gene: 10. This CDR3 is built from 14 residues. This sample was included in a study of blood T cell repertoires in COVID-19. Study summary: From the United States, Italy and Spain came samples of acute and convalescent COVID-19. The analysed material was cDNA or gDNA that came from T cells, B-cell-depleted T cells, or PBMCs.

The clonotype comes from an older woman who had recovered from COVID-19. This rearrangement joins TRBV20-1 to TRBJ2-1, with 9 bases lining up with TRBD2. The sample taken for sequencing was peripheral blood. The CDR3 here is CSAGAGGFSYEQFF. As DNA, the CDR3 is TGCAGTGCTGGTGCGGGGGGGTTTAGTTATGAGCAGTTCTTC.